Listed here are 3 T cell receptor beta chains from one sample, sequenced in a study of glioma-infiltrating T cells. Amplification of TCR alpha and beta CDR3 regions from RNA used iRepertoire nested multiplex PCR. MiXCR, applied by TCRdb to the multiplex PCR reads, yields one record per CDR3 protein. This table holds approximately 88,000 distinct CDR3 sequences, about a quarter found once. The sequenced material came from glioma tissue, nonneoplastic brain tissue, or PBMCs (not recorded which). The receptor source for this set is a human donor with low-grade glioma or glioblastoma, undergoing nonglioma brain surgery, or in good health (not recorded which).

The sample holds a few counts of this clonotype. The chain recombines TRBV19 with TRBJ1-1; D may be TRBD1 (5 bases). V was clipped by 5 bases and J by 4 bases, with 14 bases between them. The germline V gene has CDR1 LNHDA and CDR2 SQIVND (reference sequence). The CDR3 has 14 amino acids. CDR3 DNA: TGTGCCAGTAGTCCTCCGACAGCGCGCACTGAAGCTTTCTTT. It is translated as CASSPPTARTEAFF.

The rearrangement joins TRBV20-1 to TRBJ2-1, with D possibly being TRBD1 or TRBD2 (5 bases each). In germline, CDR1 is DFQATT, CDR2 SNEGSKA (reference sequence). The CDR3 consists of 13 residues. CDR3 amino acids: CSDTPGPYNEQFF. Written as DNA, the CDR3 is TGCAGCGATACCCCGGGGCCCTACAATGAGCAGTTCTTC.

In its sample, this clonotype was seen a few times. The J gene is TRBJ2-1, the V gene TRBV18; 7 bases match TRBD2. Losses at the gene ends were 5 bases for V and 5 bases for J; bases not matched to a gene: 3. The CDR3 runs to 13 residues. The germline gives CDR1 KGHSH, CDR2 LQKENI. The CDR3 DNA reads TGTGCCAGCTCAGGGACTACTAACAATGAGCAGTTCTTC. The encoded protein is CASSGTTNNEQFF.